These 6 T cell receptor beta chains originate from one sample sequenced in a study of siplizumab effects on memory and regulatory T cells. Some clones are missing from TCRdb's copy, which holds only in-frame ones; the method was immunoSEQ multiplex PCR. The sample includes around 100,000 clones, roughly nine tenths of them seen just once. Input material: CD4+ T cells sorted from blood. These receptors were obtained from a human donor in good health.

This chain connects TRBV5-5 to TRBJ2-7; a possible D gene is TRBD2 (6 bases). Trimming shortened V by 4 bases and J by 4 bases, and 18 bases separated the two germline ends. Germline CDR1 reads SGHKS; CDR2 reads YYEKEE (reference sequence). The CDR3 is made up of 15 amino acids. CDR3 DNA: TGTGCCAGCAGCGTCGGACTCGGGAGTCTTTACGAGCAGTACTTC. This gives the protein CASSVGLGSLYEQYF.

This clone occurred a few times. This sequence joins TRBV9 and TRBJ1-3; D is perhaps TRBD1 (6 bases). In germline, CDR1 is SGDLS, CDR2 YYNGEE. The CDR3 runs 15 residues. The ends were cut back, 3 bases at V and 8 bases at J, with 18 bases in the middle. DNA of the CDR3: TGTGCCAGCAGCGAGGGGGACCCCCGAGGAGACACCATATATTTT. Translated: CASSEGDPRGDTIYF.

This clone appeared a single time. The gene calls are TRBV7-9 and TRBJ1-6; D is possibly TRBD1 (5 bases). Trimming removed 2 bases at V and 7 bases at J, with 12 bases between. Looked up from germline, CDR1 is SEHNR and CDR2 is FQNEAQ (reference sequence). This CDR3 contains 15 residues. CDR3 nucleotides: TGTGCCAGCAGCTTACTGGCAGGGTGGAATTCACCCCTCCACTTT. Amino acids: CASSLLAGWNSPLHF. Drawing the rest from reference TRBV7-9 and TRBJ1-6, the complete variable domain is DTGVSQNPRHKITKRGQNVTFRCDPISEHNRLYWYRQTLGQGPEFLTYFQNEAQLEKSRLLSDRFSAERPKGSFSTLEIQRTEQGDSAMYLCASSLLAGWNSPLHFGNGTRLTVT.

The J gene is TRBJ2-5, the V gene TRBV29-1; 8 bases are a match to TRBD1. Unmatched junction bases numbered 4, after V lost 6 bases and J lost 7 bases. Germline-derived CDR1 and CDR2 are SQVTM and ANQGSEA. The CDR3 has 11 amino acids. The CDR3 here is CSVGQGSTQYF. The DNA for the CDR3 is TGCAGCGTAGGACAGGGCTCGACCCAGTACTTC.

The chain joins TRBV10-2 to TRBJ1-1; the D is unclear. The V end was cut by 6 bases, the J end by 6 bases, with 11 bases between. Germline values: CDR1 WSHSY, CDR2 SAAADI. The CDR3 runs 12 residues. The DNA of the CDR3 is TGCGCCAGCAGGCCGAGTTACGCTGAAGCTTTCTTT. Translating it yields CASRPSYAEAFF.

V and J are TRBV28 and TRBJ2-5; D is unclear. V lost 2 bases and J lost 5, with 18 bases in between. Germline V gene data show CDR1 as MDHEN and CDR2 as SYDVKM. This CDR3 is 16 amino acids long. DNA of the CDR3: TGTGCCAGCAGTTTAGGGCCGGGCCAGGCAGATGAGACCCAGTACTTC. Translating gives CASSLGPGQADETQYF.